A single sample gave rise to the 32 T cell receptor beta chains below, sequenced in a study of tissue T cells after allogeneic stem cell transplantation (dated by TCRdb to about 2022). The library came from the immunoSEQ multiplex PCR assay. Entries here come from immuneACCESS through TCRdb and include only in-frame sequences with V and J called. Some clones fail to appear in such tables; in the studies checked, an unresolved V gene covers under half of the shortfall, and the cause of the remainder is unknown. Present in this sample are about 16,000 clones, less than 85% of which were seen just once. Approximately 0.93% of the sample is taken by the ten largest. Sequenced material: spleen. These TCRs come from a female BALB/c mouse in good health. The MHC haplotype that this mouse strain carries is H2-d.

Remarks on this clone: Genes and germline are mouse. The observed sequence ends 1 residue before the CDR3 terminus, with the missing tail filled in from the germline J gene. The chain has TRBV20 and TRBJ2-5; D call uncertain. The CDR3 covers 10 residues. V was clipped by 2 bases and J by 3 bases, with 0 bases between them. Looked up from germline, CDR1 is GFQATS and CDR2 is STVNSAI. The sequenced part of the CDR3 DNA is TGTGGTGCTAGGCAAGACACCCAGTAC. Protein product: CGARQDTQY. The whole CDR3 sequence is CGARQDTQYF.

About this clone: All gene names here are mouse names. The read finishes 1 residue shy of the CDR3 end, and the germline J gene is used to complete it. This chain uses TRBV19 with TRBJ2-5, with D tentatively TRBD1 (6 bases). Trimming took off 3 bases at V and 1 base at J, with 6 bases between the two ends. The CDR3 loop spans 13 amino acids. Germline CDR1 and CDR2: FNHDT and SITEND (reference sequence). The CDR3 DNA, read in part, is TGTGCCAGCAGTACAGGGGACCAAGACACCCAGTAC. Its protein is CASSTGDQDTQY. The whole CDR3 is CASSTGDQDTQYF. The full variable domain, with the rest looked up from reference TRBV19 and TRBJ2-5, is GGIITQTPKFLIGQEGQKLTLKCQQNFNHDTMYWYRQDSGKGLRLIYYSITENDLQKGDLSEGYDASREKKSSFSLTVTSAQKNEMAVFLCASSTGDQDTQYFGPGTRLLVL.

A word on this clone: Gene names denote mouse genes. The CDR3 extends 1 residue past the end of the read, so its final part is completed from the germline J gene. J is TRBJ2-7 and V is TRBV31, with D possibly being TRBD1 or TRBD2 (5 bases each). Per germline, CDR1 GKSSPN and CDR2 SITVG. Trimming cost V 2 bases and J 4 bases, with 15 bases left between them. The CDR3 has 14 residues. CDR3 residues: CAWSGNGAGYEQYF. Incomplete CDR3 DNA: TGTGCCTGGAGTGGGAATGGGGCGGGGTATGAACAGTAC.

Comment on this clone: Here the gene names and germline are mouse. The sequenced fragment ends 1 residue before the CDR3 boundary, so the rest is inferred from the germline J gene. The V gene is TRBV5, the J gene TRBJ2-4; perhaps TRBD2 as D (5 bases). V was clipped by 0 bases and J by 5 bases, with 6 bases between them. The V gene's germline CDR1 is LGHNA and CDR2 YNLKQL (reference sequence). CDR3 length equals 13 residues. CDR3 protein: CASSQEWGNTLYF. The covered CDR3 bases are TGTGCCAGCAGCCAAGAGTGGGGAAACACCTTGTAC.

On this clone itself: The listed genes are named as in mouse. Read data end 1 residue before the CDR3 end; the end is taken from the germline J gene. This chain joins TRBV3 and TRBJ2-5; D is possibly TRBD1 (6 bases). Per the germline V gene, CDR1 is SNHLY and CDR2 is FYNGKV (reference sequence). The CDR3 runs 12 residues. Trimming cost V 5 bases and J 6 bases, with 9 bases left between them. CDR3 bases read: TGTGCCAGCAGCCCAGGGGAGGACACCCAGTAC. Translating gives CASSPGEDTQY. The full CDR3 protein reads CASSPGEDTQYF.

Worth noting for this clone: Gene names are mouse gene names. The read ends 1 residue early relative to the CDR3; the germline J gene fills the gap. The rearrangement uses TRBV19 and TRBJ2-5; D gene uncertain. The V gene's germline CDR1 is FNHDT and CDR2 SITEND (reference sequence). V lost 2 bases and J lost 0, with 7 bases in between. The CDR3 extends over 14 amino acids. The CDR3 protein is CASSIQENQDTQYF. The covered CDR3 bases are TGTGCCAGCAGTATTCAGGAGAACCAAGACACCCAGTAC.

With regard to this clone: Gene names refer to mouse genes. With the read ending 1 residue before the CDR3 end, the germline J gene is used to fill in that end. The rearrangement joins TRBV16 to TRBJ1-5, with D perhaps TRBD1 (6 bases). V dropped 6 bases and J dropped 5 bases, with 8 bases sitting between them. The CDR3 sequence is 12 residues long. In germline, CDR1 is SGHSA, CDR2 FRNQAP. The CDR3 DNA, read in part, is TGTGCAAGCAGACAGGGAGACCAGGCTCCGCTT. This translates into CASRQGDQAPL. The entire CDR3 protein reads CASRQGDQAPLF.

This clone occurred once. An end of the junction does not agree with germline; a read error may underlie this. The gene symbols are mouse symbols. The read stops 1 residue short of the end of the CDR3; the missing end is completed from the germline J gene. Other nucleotide sequences from this sample produce the same CDR3. This chain links TRBV13-1 with TRBJ2-5; D gene ambiguous. CDR3 length: 12 amino acids. Germline CDR1 reads NSHNY; CDR2 reads SYGAGN. The covered CDR3 bases are TGCGCCAGCAGTGGAGGAAAAGACACCCAGTAC. Its translation: CASSGGKDTQY. The full-length CDR3 reads as CASSGGKDTQYF.

This clone was recorded a few times. Any gene name here is a mouse gene name. Other DNA variants within this sample encode the same CDR3. The chain's CDR3 is CASSQGQYEQYF. Partial CDR3 DNA: TGTGCCAGCAGCCAAGGACAATATGAACAGTAC. This chain joins TRBV2 and TRBJ2-7; D unresolved. The CDR3 end lies 1 residue beyond the end of the read and is filled in from the germline J gene. V lost 1 base to trimming and J lost 4 bases, with 5 bases between them. From germline, CDR1 is LGHNA and CDR2 YSYQKL. This CDR3 spans 12 amino acids.

A word on this clone: The gene symbols are mouse symbols. The missing CDR3 end, 1 residue past where the read stops, is filled in from the germline J gene. The chain recombines TRBV5 with TRBJ1-4; no firm D call. Germline V gene sequence: CDR1 LGHNA, CDR2 YNLKQL (reference sequence). The CDR3 is 16 amino acids. Trimming removed 0 bases from V and 2 bases from J, with 10 bases in between. The CDR3 sequence is CASSQEGHRSNERLFF. The DNA read from the CDR3 is TGTGCCAGCAGCCAAGAAGGGCACAGATCCAACGAAAGATTATTT.

In its sample, this clone was seen a few times. Germline and genes: mouse. From the germline J gene comes the end of the CDR3, since the read stops 1 residue before it. The chain combines TRBV1 with TRBJ2-7; the D is unclear. The CDR3 length is 13 residues. Germline values: CDR1 NSQYPW, CDR2 LRSPGD (reference sequence). Trimming stripped 1 base from V and 0 bases from J, with 4 bases between. The CDR3 spells CTCSAGASYEQYF. The covered CDR3 bases are TGCACCTGCAGTGCAGGGGCCTCCTATGAACAGTAC.

This clone is a singleton in its sample. Germline and genes here are mouse. Read data end 1 residue before the CDR3 end; the end is taken from the germline J gene. J is TRBJ1-3 and V is TRBV1; 11 bases agree with TRBD1. The germline gives CDR1 NSQYPW, CDR2 LRSPGD (reference sequence). Trimming at V came to 1 base and at J to 2 bases, leaving 1 base not matched to a gene. The CDR3 runs 16 residues. The CDR3 here is CTCSAVGQGAGNTLYF. Partial CDR3 DNA: TGCACCTGCAGTGCAGTGGGACAGGGGGCTGGAAATACGCTCTAT. The whole variable domain, filled in from reference TRBV1 and TRBJ1-3, reads VTLLEQNPRWRLVPRGQAVNLRCILKNSQYPWMSWYQQDLQKQLQWLFTLRSPGDKEVKSLPGADYLATRVTDTELRLQVANMSQGRTLYCTCSAVGQGAGNTLYFGEGSRLIVV.

Note on this clone: Here the gene names and germline are mouse. The sequence runs out 1 residue before the end of the CDR3; the remainder is reconstructed from the germline J gene. This chain uses TRBV31 with TRBJ2-4; weak D call: TRBD2 (6 bases). V lost 3 bases and J 0 bases, leaving 13 bases between the germline ends. This CDR3 has 15 amino acids. Germline V gives CDR1 GKSSPN, CDR2 SITVG. The CDR3 spells CAWSHLGPSQNTLYF. The DNA read from the CDR3 is TGTGCCTGGAGCCATCTGGGGCCTAGTCAAAACACCTTGTAC. Based on the CDR3 plus reference TRBV31 and TRBJ2-4, the full variable domain is AQTIHQWPVAEIKAVGSPLSLGCTIKGKSSPNLYWYWQATGGTLQQLFYSITVGQVESVVQLNLSASRPKDDQFILSTEKLLLSHSGFYLCAWSHLGPSQNTLYFGAGTRLSVL.

In regard to this clone: The genes and germline here are from mouse. From the germline J gene comes the end of the CDR3, since the read stops 1 residue before it. The chain carries TRBV3 and TRBJ2-7; 7 nucleotides match TRBD1. In germline, CDR1 is SNHLY, CDR2 FYNGKV (reference sequence). J was trimmed by 3 bases and V by 6 bases; bases with no gene match: 5. This CDR3 has 13 residues. Incomplete CDR3 DNA: TGTGCCAGCAGTCCCGGGACAGACTATGAACAGTAC. Its protein is CASSPGTDYEQY. The complete CDR3 sequence is CASSPGTDYEQYF.

About this clone: Mouse germline and gene names are used. Read sequence stops 1 residue before the CDR3 end, and the germline J gene provides the missing end. This rearrangement joins TRBV5 to TRBJ1-1, with 11 bases identical to TRBD1. Germline V gene sequence: CDR1 LGHNA, CDR2 YNLKQL (reference sequence). V shed 3 bases, J shed 1 base, and the junction held 1 base outside the gene matches. This CDR3 is 15 amino acids long. This CDR3 reads CASSHGQGANTEVFF. Incomplete CDR3 DNA: TGTGCCAGCAGCCACGGACAGGGGGCGAACACAGAAGTCTTC.

In the case of this clone: Each gene name is a mouse one. The read halts 1 residue ahead of the CDR3 end, with the missing end drawn from the germline J gene. V usage is TRBV13-2 and J usage is TRBJ1-5; D possibly corresponds to TRBD1 (6 bases). Germline CDR1 is NNHNN and CDR2 is SYGAGS (reference sequence). Trimming removed 3 bases at V and 2 bases at J, with 15 bases between. The CDR3 contains 16 residues. CDR3 sequence reads: CASGAHREKDNQAPLF. CDR3 bases read: TGTGCCAGCGGTGCCCACAGGGAAAAAGACAACCAGGCTCCGCTT.

Comment on this clone: All gene names here are mouse names. The observed sequence ends 1 residue before the CDR3 terminus, with the missing tail filled in from the germline J gene. This sequence joins TRBV13-2 and TRBJ2-4, with a weak D call TRBD1 (5 bases). CDR1 and CDR2 (germline): NNHNN, SYGAGS (reference sequence). The V end lost 5 bases, the J end lost 0 bases, and 10 bases lay between the germline ends. The CDR3 sequence is 14 residues long. CDR3 bases read: TGTGCCAGCGGAGGACAAATTAGTCAAAACACCTTGTAC. Translated, it gives CASGGQISQNTLY. The entire CDR3 protein is CASGGQISQNTLYF.

This clone has just a few counts. Gene names are the mouse ones. The observed sequence ends 1 residue before the CDR3 terminus, with the missing tail filled in from the germline J gene. Other DNA sequences of this sample code for an identical CDR3. The rearrangement uses TRBV31 and TRBJ2-7, with D perhaps TRBD1 (6 bases). The V end lost 1 base, the J end lost 4 bases, and 8 bases lay between the germline ends. The CDR3 length is 12 residues. Germline values: CDR1 GKSSPN, CDR2 SITVG. The CDR3 spells CAWSRDKYEQYF. Partial CDR3 DNA: TGTGCCTGGAGTCGGGACAAATATGAACAGTAC.

Details on this clone: The gene symbols are mouse symbols. The CDR3 goes on 1 residue after the read ends, and that part is filled in from the germline J gene. V is TRBV24 and J is TRBJ1-6; D perhaps matches TRBD1 (5 bases). TRBJ1-6 carries the ORF label, with uncertain function. V was trimmed by 2 bases and J by 4 bases, leaving 6 bases between them. Germline loops: CDR1 KGHTA, CDR2 FRNEEI. This CDR3 region has 14 residues. The CDR3 DNA, read in part, is TGTGCCAGCAGTCTGGACAGTTATAATTCGCCCCTCTAC. It is translated as CASSLDSYNSPLY. The whole CDR3 protein reads CASSLDSYNSPLYF.

Concerning this clone: Gene names are the mouse ones. Read sequence stops 1 residue before the CDR3 end, and the germline J gene provides the missing end. V usage is TRBV31 and J usage is TRBJ2-3, with a possible D match to TRBD2 (7 bases). CDR3 length: 15 amino acids. V was pared by 1 base and J by 0 bases, with 11 bases between. The germline V gene has CDR1 GKSSPN and CDR2 SITVG. CDR3 amino acids: CAWSPGGSSAETLYF. Partial CDR3 DNA: TGTGCCTGGAGTCCGGGGGGCTCTAGTGCAGAAACGCTGTAT. Looking up the rest from reference TRBV31 and TRBJ2-3 gives the full variable domain: AQTIHQWPVAEIKAVGSPLSLGCTIKGKSSPNLYWYWQATGGTLQQLFYSITVGQVESVVQLNLSASRPKDDQFILSTEKLLLSHSGFYLCAWSPGGSSAETLYFGSGTRLTVL.

As for this clone: Gene names and germline refer to mouse. The read terminates 1 residue ahead of where the CDR3 ends, so the germline J gene completes it. The rearrangement links TRBV13-2 to TRBJ2-3; 8 nucleotides agree with TRBD2. Germline CDR1 reads NNHNN; CDR2 reads SYGAGS (reference sequence). J lost 2 bases, V lost 0 bases, and 2 bases had no gene match. The CDR3 has 15 residues. CDR3 bases read: TGTGCCAGCGGTGATGACTGGGGGATTGCAGAAACGCTGTAT. It translates to CASGDDWGIAETLY. The entire CDR3 sequence reads CASGDDWGIAETLYF.

As to this clone: Genes and germline come from the mouse. The DNA ends 1 residue before the CDR3 does, and the rest of the CDR3 is filled in from the germline J gene. The gene calls are TRBV5 and TRBJ1-1, with a tentative D call TRBD1 (6 bases). V lost 3 bases to trimming and J lost 8 bases, with 7 bases between them. Per the germline V gene, CDR1 is LGHNA and CDR2 is YNLKQL (reference sequence). This CDR3 is built from 11 residues. The part of the CDR3 DNA that was read is TGTGCCAGCAGCCACCAGGGGGAAGTCTTC. This codes for CASSHQGEVF. From start to end, the CDR3 is CASSHQGEVFF.

To note about this clone: Gene names and germline match the mouse. Read coverage stops 1 residue before the CDR3 terminus; the germline J gene supplies the remainder. This chain connects TRBV13-3 to TRBJ1-4, with 10 bases fitting TRBD1. CDR3 length equals 15 residues. From germline, CDR1 is NNHDY and CDR2 SYVADS. The J segment lost 6 bases and the V segment lost 3 bases, leaving 5 bases of the junction unmatched. The CDR3 DNA, read in part, is TGTGCCAGCAGTGGACCCGGGACAGGGGACGAAAGATTATTT. Encoded protein: CASSGPGTGDERLF. The whole CDR3 sequence reads CASSGPGTGDERLFF.

In regard to this clone: Gene names denote mouse genes. The read ends 1 residue before the CDR3 terminus; that terminus is restored from the germline J gene. This chain connects TRBV13-1 to TRBJ2-7; D is undetermined. Germline V CDR1 and CDR2: NSHNY, SYGAGN. This CDR3 is built from 12 residues. Deletions cut 1 base from V and 3 bases from J, with 5 bases between. The sequenced part of the CDR3 DNA is TGTGCCAGCAGTGATACAGACTATGAACAGTAC. The encoded protein is CASSDTDYEQY. The entire CDR3 protein reads CASSDTDYEQYF.

As regards this clone: Germline and genes here are mouse. The read is 1 residue too short to cover the CDR3 end, so that end is filled in from the germline J gene. The chain carries TRBV19 and TRBJ2-4; TRBD1 might be the D (5 bases). The CDR3 is 14 residues long. V lost 6 bases to trimming and J lost 0 bases, with 11 bases between them. Per germline, CDR1 FNHDT and CDR2 SITEND (reference sequence). The sequenced CDR3 bases are TGTGCCAGCACCCGGACAATTAGTCAAAACACCTTGTAC. As protein: CASTRTISQNTLY. The whole CDR3 is CASTRTISQNTLYF.

This clone was observed a few times. Genes and germline come from the mouse. CDR3 amino acids: CASRGTGNSDYTF. CDR3 DNA, as far as it was read: TGTGCCAGCAGGGGGACAGGGAACTCCGACTACACC. The genes are TRBV19 and TRBJ1-2; 9 positions match TRBD1. The read gets to within 1 residue of the CDR3 end, and the germline J gene fills in the rest. CDR3 length equals 13 residues. V gave up 5 bases and J gave up 2 bases; unmatched junction bases: 1. Germline V gives CDR1 FNHDT, CDR2 SITEND (reference sequence). The complete variable domain, with remaining parts taken from reference TRBV19 and TRBJ1-2, reads GGIITQTPKFLIGQEGQKLTLKCQQNFNHDTMYWYRQDSGKGLRLIYYSITENDLQKGDLSEGYDASREKKSSFSLTVTSAQKNEMAVFLCASRGTGNSDYTFGSGTRLLVI.

With respect to this clone: Gene names and germline match the mouse. The read finishes 1 residue shy of the CDR3 end, and the germline J gene is used to complete it. V gene TRBV13-2 combines with J gene TRBJ2-5; the D is unclear. Germline-derived CDR1 and CDR2 are NNHNN and SYGAGS (reference sequence). CDR3 length: 13 residues. V was clipped by 3 bases and J by 3 bases, with 8 bases between them. The part of the CDR3 DNA that was read is TGTGCCAGCGGTGCCAGTGGACAAGACACCCAGTAC. The encoded protein is CASGASGQDTQY. The entire CDR3 protein is CASGASGQDTQYF.

The sample holds one count of this clone. These gene names are mouse names. CDR3 sequence reads: CASTREGNTEVFF. Incomplete CDR3 DNA: TGTGCCAGCACCAGGGAGGGGAACACAGAAGTCTTC. V is TRBV13-1 and J is TRBJ1-1, with D perhaps matching TRBD1 (5 bases). Read data end 1 residue before the CDR3 end; the end is taken from the germline J gene. CDR1 is NSHNY, CDR2 SYGAGN, per germline. This CDR3 region has 13 residues. Trimming pared 6 bases from V and 1 base from J, leaving 10 bases between.

This clone appeared once. Gene names are mouse gene names. Coverage ceases 1 residue before the CDR3 finishes, and the germline J gene fills in the end. This chain connects TRBV5 to TRBJ1-1, with TRBD1 as a possible D gene (6 bases). Trimming pared 0 bases from V and 4 bases from J, leaving 9 bases between. Germline V gene lookup returns CDR1 LGHNA and CDR2 YNLKQL (reference sequence). This CDR3 region has 14 residues. CDR3 loop: CASSQDSRGTEVFF. The DNA read from the CDR3 is TGTGCCAGCAGCCAAGACTCCAGGGGCACAGAAGTCTTC.

This clone appeared a few times. Germline and genes here are mouse. CDR3 DNA, as far as it was read: TGTGGTGCTAGGACACATTCTGGAAATACGCTCTAT. Its protein is CGARTHSGNTLY. The CDR3, in full, reads CGARTHSGNTLYF. This chain connects TRBV20 to TRBJ1-3; unclear D gene. The missing CDR3 end, 1 residue past where the read stops, is filled in from the germline J gene. Germline V gene lookup returns CDR1 GFQATS and CDR2 STVNSAI. The CDR3 consists of 13 residues. V was shortened by 2 bases and J by 0 bases, with 5 bases between the two germline ends.

About this clone: Genes here carry mouse names. The read stops 1 residue short of the end of the CDR3; the missing end is completed from the germline J gene. The chain links TRBV2 to TRBJ1-4; D remains unclear. CDR3 length: 13 residues. CDR1 is LGHNA and CDR2 is YSYQKL in the germline V gene. V lost 2 bases, J lost 3 bases, and 4 bases lay in between. The CDR3 bases that were read are TGTGCCAGCAGCCAACCAACCAACGAAAGATTATTT. Translating gives CASSQPTNERLF. The entire CDR3 is CASSQPTNERLFF. Supplemented by reference TRBV2 and TRBJ1-4, the full variable domain reads DPKIIQKPKYLVAVTGSEKILICEQYLGHNAMYWYRQSAKKPLEFMFSYSYQKLMDNQTASSRFQPQSSKKNHLDLQITALKPDDSATYFCASSQPTNERLFFGHGTKLSVL.

This clone occurred a few times. The genes and germline here are from mouse. The CDR3 end lies 1 residue beyond the end of the read and is filled in from the germline J gene. V is TRBV13-1 and J is TRBJ2-1; D not resolved. Germline CDR1 NSHNY, CDR2 SYGAGN. The CDR3 spans 13 residues. Between the trimmed V and J ends, which lost 0 bases and 2 bases, there was a span of 3 bases. The CDR3 bases that were read are TGTGCCAGCAGTGATGGGGACTATGCTGAGCAGTTC. Residues: CASSDGDYAEQF. The complete CDR3 sequence is CASSDGDYAEQFF.